The source of this T cell receptor (beta chain) is a study of Ad26.COV2.S vaccination and SARS-CoV-2 variants. About the study: Donor was one of the participants in the Ad26.COV2.S arm of the COV1001 trial.

Trimming removed 0 bases at V and 5 bases at J, with 23 bases between. Looked up from germline, CDR1 is GTSNPN and CDR2 is SVGIG (reference sequence). The CDR3 is made up of 17 amino acids. The sample's treatment: about 20 received Ad26.COV2.S at low or high dose, single or two shots; 5 received placebo; per-sample allocation not given. It was on day 63 after the first vaccine or placebo injection that samples were taken. Participants' vaccine, an Ad26 vector, delivered Wuhan-strain SARS-CoV-2 spike. This clone was seen once. Measured with immunoSEQ multiplex PCR; TCRdb has only the in-frame clones, and not every one. This table has about 350,000 clones, around 89% appearing once.

The sample in question was peripheral blood, obtained in a trial of Ad26.COV2.S vaccine versus placebo. The chain has TRBV30 and TRBJ2-7; D is possibly TRBD2 (5 bases). The receptor comes from a person aged 18-60 years who received the Ad26.COV2.S COVID-19 vaccine or a placebo. In DNA, the CDR3 is TGTGCCTGGAGTGTACGTCCTGAGGGCCACATTCCCAACGAGCAGTACTTC. It is translated as CAWSVRPEGHIPNEQYF.